This TCR beta chain stems from a study of Graves' ophthalmopathy and Graves' hyperthyroidism (dated by TCRdb to between 2017 and 2018). For context, the study as a whole: Peripheral blood was collected at initial diagnosis, prior to any treatment. To explore V-J signatures that separate ophthalmopathy from hyperthyroidism, a discovery set of 100 patients was enrolled, consisting of approximately 45 with ophthalmopathy and roughly 57 with stable hyperthyroidism. In total, 135 blood samples were TCR-sequenced: 43 ophthalmopathy, some 75 hyperthyroidism and some 17 hyperthyroidism-to-ophthalmopathy patients. To tell Graves' ophthalmopathy apart from Graves' hyperthyroidism, and to predict which patients would progress to ophthalmopathy, the study relied on TCR beta repertoire signatures. In about six hyperthyroidism patients, T-cell repertoires of thyroid tissue and blood were compared. An independent validation cohort comprised 18 hyperthyroidism patients and 17 patients who later progressed from hyperthyroidism to ophthalmopathy. After sampling, hyperthyroidism patients received methimazole starting at 30 mg daily, and ophthalmopathy patients received high-dose intravenous methylprednisolone.

Turning to this clonotype: This receptor's antigen is unknown. Base qualities are missing; no much larger clone stands one base away.

The CDR3 holds 15 amino acids from the cysteine to the phenylalanine. Of all the DNA, just the CDR3 is kept, 45 bases in frame from base 1. The junction shows trimming of 5 bases on V and 8 bases on J, and the gene matches do not reach 10 bases of it. From the germline V gene (reference sequence), CDR1 is SEHNR and CDR2 is FQNEAQ. The ophthalmopathy patients had moderately to severely active disease, with a Clinical Activity Score of 3 or higher, a NOSPECS grade of 4 or higher, and a disease duration of less than 3 months. Anyone with other autoimmune diseases, uncontrolled infections, pregnancy or lactation was excluded from the study. Diagnosis relied on clinical symptoms, serum thyroxine, TRAb, thyroid ultrasound and orbital computed tomography. PBMCs were isolated from approximately 10 ml of fresh peripheral blood by Ficoll-Paque density gradient centrifugation. Total RNA was extracted using Trizol reagent, and RNA quality was checked on an Agilent 2100 Bioanalyzer.

Points the paper makes about the study in general: In validation, the model predicted ophthalmopathy progression with less than 71% sensitivity and approximately 72% specificity; eleven to twelve predicted patients were CT-confirmed with GO in a median of approximately 6.5 months. Sample size was not statistically predetermined, and group allocation was not concealed from the investigators. Most expanded thyroid clonotypes with a frequency above 0.001 also appeared in blood, which suggests that blood repertoires may reflect the immune response in the thyroid. In cross-validation, the 13-signature model distinguished ophthalmopathy from stable hyperthyroidism with about 90% sensitivity and 81% to 82% specificity, while in the test set the corresponding values were about 79% and 69%.

For repertoire sequencing, the TCR beta CDR3 regions were amplified from RNA transcripts. A first-round RT-PCR used HTBI primers with the Qiagen OneStep RT-PCR kit, followed by a second-round multiplex PCR, size selection and purification. The libraries underwent paired-end sequencing with 100 bp reads on an Illumina HiSeq2000. In the original analysis: SOAPnuke was used to process the reads, removing any read that contained adapters or uncalled bases, had a mean Phred below 15, or lacked an exact match to the constant primer or identifier. COPE v1.2.5 was used to merge the high-quality paired reads. Clonotypes were defined as unique nucleotide sequences and were aligned to IMGT TRB V, D and J references using MiTCR v1.1. The analysis was limited to V-J combinations with a frequency above 0.0001, which together covered over 99% of the repertoires. For each V-J combination, a TCR clonal expansion and chaos score was defined as the ratio of F50 clonal expansion to chaos observed in the TCRdist matrix. Welch's t-statistics and random forest were used to narrow the features down to more than 10 V-J combinations, which were then fed into a naive Bayes classifier. The Morisita-Horn index was used to measure how similar the thyroid and blood repertoires were. The public reads were quality trimmed at Q25 with fastp and then assembled into clones with MiXCR by TCRdb, keeping productive beta chains. Each entry is one CDR3 protein sequence, shown with its most common DNA and genes. TCRdb's processing, not the authors' own work, is the source of the V and J calls. The sample records 500,000 to 800,000 distinct CDR3 sequences, roughly 39% of which are singletons. The ten largest make up roughly 3% of the sample.

Recombination joined TRBV7-9 with TRBJ1-2; TRBD1 fits 11 bases in the junction. This receptor was identified in an adult man with Graves' ophthalmopathy. Sequencing was done on a sample of peripheral blood. The CDR3 in this case is CASSPRTGGARGYTF. The nucleotide sequence is TGTGCCAGCAGCCCCCGGACAGGGGGCGCCAGGGGCTACACCTTC.